The 29 T cell receptor beta chains below come from one sample, sequenced in a study of cytomegalovirus exposure and HLA in healthy donors. The study ran its PCR with 60 Vbeta and 13 Jbeta primers. The table came from immunoSEQ multiplex PCR; TCRdb's copy has only in-frame clones and leaves some out. The sample lists 150,000 to 200,000 clones; 75% to 85% were seen once. Specimen: PBMCs. The receptors derive from a young woman in good health and CMV-seropositive.

The chain recombines TRBV5-8 with TRBJ1-1; D unclear. The CDR3 covers 14 residues. The V end lost 4 bases, the J end lost 5 bases, and 15 bases lay between the germline ends. Germline values: CDR1 SGHTS, CDR2 YDEGEE. The chain's CDR3 is CASSRDRVGTEAFF. CDR3 nucleotides: TGTGCCAGCAGCCGCGACCGGGTTGGGACTGAAGCTTTCTTT.

The chain combines TRBV6-5 with TRBJ1-5, with 7 bases lining up with TRBD1. V was clipped by 0 bases and J by 6 bases; unmatched bases: 5. The CDR3 extends over 15 amino acids. Germline V gene lookup returns CDR1 MNHEY and CDR2 SVGAGI. CDR3 in DNA: TGTGCCAGCAGTTACTCTTGGACAGGTGGTCAGCCCCAGCATTTT. Encoded protein: CASSYSWTGGQPQHF.

This clone was picked up one time. This chain joins TRBV18 and TRBJ1-1, with 7 bases fitting TRBD1. Germline V lookup: CDR1 KGHSH, CDR2 LQKENI. The CDR3 is 14 amino acids. V trimming: 4 bases; J trimming: 1 base; junction bases outside the gene matches: 3. This chain's CDR3 is CASSLGQKNTEAFF. CDR3 bases: TGTGCCAGCTCACTGGGACAGAAGAACACTGAAGCTTTCTTT.

V is TRBV18 and J is TRBJ1-1; D might be TRBD1 (5 bases). The V and J ends lost 5 bases and 4 bases respectively, with 8 bases between them. CDR1 KGHSH and CDR2 LQKENI come from the germline V gene. CDR3 length equals 12 residues. CDR3 sequence reads: CASSGGSTEAFF. The CDR3 region has the DNA TGTGCCAGCTCAGGGGGGAGCACTGAAGCTTTCTTT.

The chain couples TRBV28 to TRBJ1-1, with D tentatively TRBD1 (6 bases). Looked up from germline, CDR1 is MDHEN and CDR2 is SYDVKM. Trimming took off 6 bases at V and 2 bases at J, with 10 bases between the two ends. The CDR3 sequence is 13 residues long. CDR3 region: CASRPRGNTEAFF. Here the CDR3 DNA reads TGTGCCAGCAGGCCCAGGGGCAACACTGAAGCTTTCTTT.

The chain recombines TRBV6-6 with TRBJ2-3, with a tentative D call TRBD1 (5 bases). Per the germline V gene, CDR1 is MNHNY and CDR2 is SVGAGI (reference sequence). CDR3 size: 16 residues. V gave up 1 base and J gave up 0 bases, with 11 bases separating them. In DNA form, the CDR3 reads TGTGCCAGCAGTTACTTGACAGACAGCAGCACAGATACGCAGTATTTT. Translation gives CASSYLTDSSTDTQYF.

The chain is built from TRBV10-2 and TRBJ2-7; TRBD2 might be the D (5 bases). Germline V gene sequence: CDR1 WSHSY, CDR2 SAAADI. The CDR3 has 13 residues. V lost 4 bases and J 1 base, leaving 8 bases between the germline ends. The CDR3 loop is CASSAGLSYEQYF. The CDR3 nucleotides read TGCGCCAGCAGTGCGGGGTTATCCTACGAGCAGTACTTC.

The chain employs TRBV6-5 and TRBJ1-6, with TRBD1 matching 7 bases. The CDR3 loop spans 15 amino acids. V lost 6 bases, J lost 6 bases, and 8 bases stayed unmatched. CDR1 and CDR2 (germline): MNHEY, SVGAGI. The CDR3 nucleotides read TGTGCCAGCAGCGGGGGACAGCTCATTAATTCACCCCTCCACTTT. Residues: CASSGGQLINSPLHF.

V is TRBV4-3 and J is TRBJ1-2; possible D gene TRBD1, 6 bases. Germline V gene lookup returns CDR1 LGHNA and CDR2 YSLEER. The CDR3 extends over 13 amino acids. V gave up 3 bases and J gave up 5 bases, with 10 bases separating them. In nucleotides, the CDR3 is TGCGCCAGCAGCCAGGGGGCGGGTTATGGCTACACCTTC. Encoded protein: CASSQGAGYGYTF.

The chain is built from TRBV28 and TRBJ1-4; D remains ambiguous. The CDR3 spans 16 residues. The V gene's germline CDR1 is MDHEN and CDR2 SYDVKM. Trimming took off 8 bases at V and 0 bases at J, with 16 bases between the two ends. The CDR3 sequence is CASPPAGYATNEKLFF. CDR3 DNA: TGTGCCAGCCCACCGGCGGGTTACGCAACTAATGAAAAACTGTTTTTT.

This clone was observed a single time. The chain recombines TRBV2 with TRBJ2-5; a weak D match, TRBD1 (5 bases). CDR3 size: 15 residues. V was trimmed by 3 bases and J by 1 base, leaving 12 bases between them. Germline-derived CDR1 and CDR2 are SNHLY and FYNNEI. As DNA, the CDR3 is TGTGCCAGCAGTGAGGGGCAACATACCCAAGAGACCCAGTACTTC. Its protein is CASSEGQHTQETQYF.

This clone was counted once. The CDR3 sequence: CASSRRAEAFF. CDR3 sequence (DNA): TGTGCCAGTAGTAGGAGAGCAGAAGCTTTCTTT. This rearrangement joins TRBV19 to TRBJ1-1, with no clear D. Germline V lookup: CDR1 LNHDA, CDR2 SQIVND (reference sequence). Deletions cut 4 bases from V and 8 bases from J, with 8 bases between. The CDR3 runs to 11 residues.

As regards this clone: Other nucleotide sequences in the sample specify the same CDR3. The chain has TRBV18 and TRBJ1-1; no clear D. Germline CDR1 and CDR2: KGHSH and LQKENI. V was shortened by 1 base and J by 1 base, with 13 bases between the two germline ends. The length of the CDR3 is 16 residues. The CDR3 DNA follows: TGTGCCAGCTCACCACGGGAGGGTACCCCGAACACTGAAGCTTTCTTT. It codes for CASSPREGTPNTEAFF.

The CDR3 sequence is CACLRAGNKYGYTF. CDR3 DNA sequence: TGTGCCTGTCTGCGAGCAGGGAATAAATATGGCTACACCTTC. The chain couples TRBV30 to TRBJ1-2; TRBD1 is a possible D gene (5 bases). Germline V gene lookup returns CDR1 GTSNPN and CDR2 SVGIG (reference sequence). V shed 6 bases and J shed 5 bases, with 19 bases lying between them. The CDR3 consists of 14 residues.

The chain couples TRBV7-2 to TRBJ2-7; 9 nucleotides align to TRBD1. The germline V gene encodes CDR1 SGHTA and CDR2 FQGNSA. CDR3 size: 16 residues. For the CDR3, the DNA is TGTGCCAGCAGCTCGCAGAACGGGGGACAGGGCGGCGAGCAGTATGTC. Residues: CASSSQNGGQGGEQYV.

This sequence joins TRBV18 and TRBJ2-3; 8 bases match TRBD2. The germline gives CDR1 KGHSH, CDR2 LQKENI. V trimming: 3 bases; J trimming: 2 bases; junction bases outside the gene matches: 4. The CDR3 runs 15 residues. CDR3 protein: CASSPGRGDTDTQYF. CDR3 DNA: TGTGCCAGCTCACCGGGGCGGGGGGACACAGATACGCAGTATTTT.

The chain employs TRBV11-3 and TRBJ2-3, with no clear D. The germline V gene has CDR1 SGHNT and CDR2 YENEEA. Deletions cut 5 bases from V and 10 bases from J, with 13 bases between. The length of the CDR3 is 12 residues. CDR3 loop: CASSILADSQYF. Here the CDR3 DNA reads TGTGCCAGCAGCATTCTCGCCGACTCGCAGTATTTT.

The CDR3 spells CATRPGTGSVDEQFF. CDR3 coding DNA: TGTGCCACCCGCCCCGGGACAGGGTCGGTGGATGAGCAGTTCTTC. This sequence joins TRBV6-4 and TRBJ2-1, with 9 nucleotides matching TRBD1. This CDR3 comprises 15 residues. CDR1 is MRHNA, CDR2 SNTAGT, per germline. The ends lost 10 bases at V and 8 bases at J; junction bases unmatched: 15.

This chain joins TRBV11-1 and TRBJ1-1, with a possible D match to TRBD1 (5 bases). Germline V lookup: CDR1 SGHAT, CDR2 FQDESV (reference sequence). This CDR3 is 17 amino acids long. With 0 bases removed from V and 1 base from J, the gap between germline ends came to 15 bases. CDR3 loop: CASSLALGRAGNTEAFF. The CDR3 DNA reads TGTGCCAGCAGCTTAGCGCTAGGCAGGGCCGGGAACACTGAAGCTTTCTTT.

CDR3 protein: CASSPRQGSSGNTIYF. In DNA form, the CDR3 reads TGTGCCAGTAGTCCACGACAGGGTAGCTCTGGAAACACCATATATTTT. The chain has TRBV19 and TRBJ1-3; 7 nucleotides match TRBD1. The CDR3 is made up of 16 amino acids. V lost 5 bases, J lost 0 bases, and 7 bases stayed unmatched. From germline, CDR1 is LNHDA and CDR2 SQIVND (reference sequence).

The chain links TRBV7-2 to TRBJ2-2; D possibly corresponds to TRBD1 (5 bases). The CDR3 sequence is 14 residues long. Germline values: CDR1 SGHTA, CDR2 FQGNSA. V lost 3 bases and J 7 bases, leaving 12 bases between the germline ends. This CDR3 reads CASSFQGGNGELFF. The DNA of the CDR3 is TGTGCCAGCAGCTTCCAGGGTGGAAACGGGGAGCTGTTTTTT.

The chain couples TRBV11-2 to TRBJ2-3, with unresolved D. The length of the CDR3 is 13 residues. V lost 1 base and J lost 5, with 7 bases in between. The V gene's germline CDR1 is SGHAT and CDR2 FQNNGV. The CDR3 here is CASSLATLDTQYF. The CDR3 DNA reads TGTGCCAGCAGCTTAGCCACTTTAGATACGCAGTATTTT.

The chain links TRBV7-2 to TRBJ2-5; 7 bases are a match to TRBD2. The germline V gene encodes CDR1 SGHTA and CDR2 FQGNSA. The CDR3 covers 16 residues. J lost 2 bases, V lost 5 bases, and 11 bases had no gene match. CDR3 bases: TGTGCCAGCAGCCGAGGGAGGGCGGGGCTACAAGAGACCCAGTACTTC. Amino acids: CASSRGRAGLQETQYF.

This chain connects TRBV19 to TRBJ2-2, with D perhaps matching TRBD2 (5 bases). CDR3 length: 15 residues. Germline values: CDR1 LNHDA, CDR2 SQIVND (reference sequence). Trimming left V 2 bases short and J 6 bases short, with 13 bases between. In DNA form, the CDR3 reads TGTGCCAGTAGTATACATACCGCGGGCTCCGGGGAGCTGTTTTTT. Protein sequence: CASSIHTAGSGELFF.

The chain has TRBV27 and TRBJ2-5, with 12 bases aligning to TRBD1. The CDR3 has 17 amino acids. The V and J ends lost 3 bases and 2 bases, in that order; junction bases with no gene match: 7. Germline V gene lookup returns CDR1 MNHEY and CDR2 SMNVEV (reference sequence). The CDR3 sequence: CASSFWGQGASQETQYF. The CDR3 DNA reads TGTGCCAGCAGTTTTTGGGGACAGGGGGCAAGTCAAGAGACCCAGTACTTC.

The chain has TRBV6-1 and TRBJ1-2, with TRBD1 identical over 8 bases. The CDR3 spans 13 residues. The V gene's germline CDR1 is MNHNS and CDR2 SASEGT. With V trimmed by 6 bases and J by 8 bases, 8 bases remained unmatched. CDR3 nucleotides: TGTGCCAGCAGAACAGGGGGAATGGACGGCTACACCTTC. This translates into CASRTGGMDGYTF.

This clone was recorded once. V is TRBV7-2 and J is TRBJ1-5; tentative D call: TRBD1 (5 bases). This CDR3 has 15 amino acids. The germline CDR1 and CDR2 sequences are SGHTA and FQGNSA. V lost 1 base and J 6 bases, leaving 13 bases between the germline ends. The CDR3 nucleotides are TGTGCCAGCAGCTTAGTGGGGCGCGGGGCTCAGCCCCAGCATTTT. As protein: CASSLVGRGAQPQHF.

The V gene is TRBV19, the J gene TRBJ2-7; 7 positions match TRBD1. This CDR3 spans 13 amino acids. Germline loops: CDR1 LNHDA, CDR2 SQIVND (reference sequence). V lost 1 base, J lost 3 bases, and 0 bases stayed unmatched. CDR3 coding DNA: TGTGCCAGTAGTATAGGACAGGGCTACGAGCAGTACGTC. It translates to CASSIGQGYEQYV.

The chain combines TRBV5-6 with TRBJ2-7; TRBD1 matches at 9 bases. The junction had 10 bases not matched to a gene; V was cut back by 4 bases and J by 8 bases. Germline CDR1 and CDR2: SGHDT and YYEEEE. The CDR3 extends over 14 amino acids. The CDR3 here is CASSARGQGLQQYF. For the CDR3, the DNA is TGTGCCAGCAGCGCGAGGGGACAGGGTTTACAGCAGTACTTC. Looking up the rest from reference TRBV5-6 and TRBJ2-7 gives the full variable domain: DAGVTQSPTHLIKTRGQQVTLRCSPKSGHDTVSWYQQALGQGPQFIFQYYEEEERQRGNFPDRFSGHQFPNYSSELNVNALLLGDSALYLCASSARGQGLQQYFGPGTRLTVT.